One sample yielded the 10 T cell receptor beta chains listed below, sequenced in a study of T cell responses to AZD1222 COVID-19 vaccine. Produced via immunoSEQ multiplex PCR; TCRdb's table is partial and in-frame only. This sample has over 150,000 clones, with about 90% found just once. Specimen: peripheral blood, collected on day 0 of AZD1222 vaccination. Every receptor here comes from an adult in good health.

This rearrangement joins TRBV7-9 to TRBJ1-6, with 9 bases aligning to TRBD1. With 5 bases clipped from V and 8 bases from J, the junction kept 4 bases outside the gene matches. The CDR3 sequence is 14 residues long. CDR1 is SEHNR and CDR2 is FQNEAQ in the germline V gene (reference sequence). The CDR3 protein is CASSRDRADSPLHF. The DNA for the CDR3 is TGTGCCAGCAGCCGGGACAGGGCCGATTCACCCCTCCACTTT.

V is TRBV7-6 and J is TRBJ2-7; 7 nucleotides agree with TRBD1. The germline gives CDR1 SGHVS, CDR2 FNYEAQ. This CDR3 spans 17 amino acids. J was trimmed by 5 bases and V by 8 bases; bases with no gene match: 21. CDR3 protein: CASGVLGVGQPLHEQYF. CDR3 nucleotide sequence: TGTGCCAGCGGCGTCTTGGGGGTGGGACAGCCCCTCCACGAGCAGTACTTC.

This clone was found once. This chain uses TRBV28 with TRBJ1-2; possible D gene TRBD1, 5 bases. CDR3 length: 15 residues. The V gene lost 5 bases and the J gene lost 8 bases, with 21 bases spanning the gap. Germline loops: CDR1 MDHEN, CDR2 SYDVKM. The CDR3 sequence is CASSGGSLGRGGYTF. DNA for the CDR3: TGTGCCAGCAGTGGTGGTAGTTTGGGGAGGGGAGGCTACACCTTC.

The chain is built from TRBV6-2 or TRBV6-3 and TRBJ2-5, with D tentatively TRBD1 (6 bases). CDR3 length: 13 amino acids. Per germline, CDR1 MNHEY and CDR2 SVGEGT. V dropped 4 bases and J dropped 5 bases, with 11 bases sitting between them. The CDR3 DNA sequence: TGTGCCAGCAGTTGGACAGAATGGGAGACCCAGTACTTC. This gives the protein CASSWTEWETQYF.

The chain is built from TRBV5-1 and TRBJ2-3, with D tentatively TRBD1 (6 bases). This CDR3 has 13 residues. CDR1 and CDR2 from the germline V gene are SGHRS and YFSETQ. V was cut by 1 base and J by 5 bases, with 8 bases left in between. Here the CDR3 DNA reads TGCGCCAGCAGCTTGCACAGGGAAGATACGCAGTATTTT. Its translation: CASSLHREDTQYF.

This chain uses TRBV7-8 with TRBJ1-1; 8 nucleotides agree with TRBD1. CDR1 is SGHVS and CDR2 is FQNEAQ in the germline V gene. The ends lost 5 bases at V and 6 bases at J; junction bases unmatched: 8. This CDR3 spans 14 amino acids. The CDR3 region is CASSPLDRVSEAFF. CDR3 sequence (DNA): TGTGCCAGCAGCCCCTTGGACAGGGTGTCTGAAGCTTTCTTT.

V is TRBV29-1 and J is TRBJ1-1; D ambiguous. CDR1 is SQVTM and CDR2 is ANQGSEA in the germline V gene. V dropped 2 bases and J dropped 3 bases, with 4 bases sitting between them. The CDR3 spans 11 residues. The CDR3 coding sequence is TGCAGCGTTGAAACTTACACTGAAGCTTTCTTT. This gives the protein CSVETYTEAFF.

The chain joins TRBV3-1 (or the pseudogene TRBV3-2) to TRBJ2-7; 8 bases agree with TRBD2. CDR1 is LGHDT and CDR2 is YNNKEL in the germline V gene (reference sequence). There are 15 residues in the CDR3. Unmatched junction bases numbered 2, after V lost 1 base and J lost 0 bases. CDR3 loop: CASSQVAGSSYEQYF. The CDR3 DNA reads TGTGCCAGCAGCCAAGTAGCGGGGTCCTCCTACGAGCAGTACTTC.

This chain links TRBV27 with TRBJ2-7; perhaps TRBD2 as D (7 bases). The germline V gene encodes CDR1 MNHEY and CDR2 SMNVEV (reference sequence). Trimming removed 2 bases at V and 4 bases at J, with 12 bases between. There are 14 residues in the CDR3. CDR3 DNA: TGTGCCAGCAGTTTAAGAGGGAGGGGGTACGAGCAGTACTTC. The encoded protein is CASSLRGRGYEQYF.

This clone came up a few times. The chain recombines TRBV6-2 or TRBV6-3 with TRBJ1-5; a weak D match, TRBD1 (6 bases). Germline CDR1 MNHEY, CDR2 SVGEGT. The V end was cut by 6 bases, the J end by 9 bases, with 24 bases between. The CDR3 sequence is 16 residues long. Here the CDR3 reads CASSLLQGELPRPQHF. In DNA form, the CDR3 reads TGTGCCAGCAGCCTATTACAGGGTGAACTACCGAGGCCCCAGCATTTT.